Below are 28 T cell receptor beta chains sequenced from a single sample in a study of PD-1 blockade in classical Hodgkin lymphoma. All patients experienced relapse after autologous stem cell transplantation, and brentuximab vedotin exposure was variable. TCRdb's table, derived via immunoSEQ multiplex PCR, lists solely in-frame clones and lacks some. The sample shows about 97,000 clones, approximately 80% of them seen only once. Sequencing was performed on peripheral blood mononuclear cells (PBMCs), taken at baseline. The receptors stem from a human donor with classical Hodgkin lymphoma.

The rearrangement joins TRBV9 to TRBJ1-2; D remains unclear. The germline gives CDR1 SGDLS, CDR2 YYNGEE. Trimming stripped 4 bases from V and 4 bases from J, with 11 bases between. The CDR3 totals 13 residues. DNA for the CDR3: TGTGCCAGCAGCCCCGAACCCCCCTATGGCTACACCTTC. Its protein is CASSPEPPYGYTF.

This clone was seen more than once but under ten times. The chain recombines TRBV28 with TRBJ2-2; D is possibly TRBD2 (6 bases). The CDR3 covers 17 residues. Trimming took off 4 bases at V and 5 bases at J, with 20 bases between the two ends. Germline assignment: CDR1 MDHEN and CDR2 SYDVKM. Written as DNA, the CDR3 is TGTGCCAGCAGTTCTCCCCGAAGGCAGGGAGGTACCGGGGAGCTGTTTTTT. Protein sequence: CASSSPRRQGGTGELFF.

The CDR3 sequence: CATTFETPREQYF. The CDR3 nucleotides read TGTGCCACTACCTTTGAGACCCCTAGGGAGCAGTACTTC. The chain carries TRBV10-3 and TRBJ2-7; no definite D call. Germline lookup yields CDR1 ENHRY and CDR2 SYGVKD. This CDR3 has 13 amino acids. The V gene lost 10 bases and the J gene lost 7 bases, with 20 bases spanning the gap.

This chain links TRBV6-5 with TRBJ1-1, with a weak D call TRBD1 (6 bases). The CDR3 extends over 15 amino acids. The germline V gene encodes CDR1 MNHEY and CDR2 SVGAGI. V was cut by 8 bases and J by 3 bases, with 19 bases left in between. The CDR3 region is CASLTPGGPDTEAFF. As DNA, the CDR3 is TGTGCCAGCCTCACGCCGGGGGGGCCCGACACTGAAGCTTTCTTT.

This clone was picked up one time. This chain links TRBV2 with TRBJ2-1; 8 nucleotides agree with TRBD2. V was clipped by 6 bases and J by 5 bases; unmatched bases: 15. Per the germline V gene, CDR1 is SNHLY and CDR2 is FYNNEI. The CDR3 runs 17 residues. This CDR3 reads CASRRYVGTRGDNEQFF. The CDR3 bases are TGTGCCAGCAGGCGGTACGTGGGGACTAGAGGAGACAATGAGCAGTTCTTC.

This chain uses TRBV9 with TRBJ2-5, with D maybe TRBD1 (7 bases). CDR1 and CDR2 (germline): SGDLS, YYNGEE. There are 16 residues in the CDR3. V was clipped by 0 bases and J by 2 bases, with 14 bases between them. This chain's CDR3 is CASSVGPGDRQETQYF. The DNA of the CDR3 is TGTGCCAGCAGCGTAGGGCCGGGGGACAGACAAGAGACCCAGTACTTC. The complete variable domain, with remaining parts taken from reference TRBV9 and TRBJ2-5, reads DSGVTQTPKHLITATGQRVTLRCSPRSGDLSVYWYQQSLDQGLQFLIQYYNGEERAKGNILERFSAQQFPDLHSELNLSSLELGDSALYFCASSVGPGDRQETQYFGPGTRLLVL.

The sample holds a few counts of this clone. J is TRBJ2-7 and V is TRBV6-5; D is possibly TRBD1 (6 bases). The germline CDR1 and CDR2 sequences are MNHEY and SVGAGI. Between the trimmed V and J ends, which lost 4 bases and 6 bases, there was a span of 16 bases. This CDR3 region has 14 residues. The CDR3 DNA is TGTGCCAGCAGTTTCCGGAACAGGGAATCCGAGCAGTACTTC. Protein product: CASSFRNRESEQYF.

This clone was observed a handful of times. The V and J genes are TRBV5-5 and TRBJ2-1; D might be TRBD2 (6 bases). The CDR3 contains 16 residues. Germline V CDR1 and CDR2: SGHKS, YYEKEE (reference sequence). Deletions cut 4 bases from V and 6 bases from J, with 20 bases between. CDR3 DNA: TGTGCCAGCAGCCCCCCTCGAACGGGAGTGGTCAATGAGCAGTTCTTC. Translating it yields CASSPPRTGVVNEQFF.

V usage is TRBV6-1 and J usage is TRBJ2-2; no reliable D call. The CDR3 has 14 residues. Germline V gene lookup returns CDR1 MNHNS and CDR2 SASEGT. V was pared by 5 bases and J by 5 bases, with 12 bases between. The CDR3 coding sequence is TGTGCCAGCAGTTCCCAACCTCGGACCGGGGAGCTGTTTTTT. The encoded protein is CASSSQPRTGELFF.

This clone was seen a handful of times. The CDR3 DNA follows: TGTGCCAGCAGCACCGGGACTAGCGGGAGTGAGCAGTTCTTC. The encoded protein is CASSTGTSGSEQFF. The V call is TRBV5-4, the J call TRBJ2-1; TRBD2 aligns across 14 bases. Trimming cost V 4 bases and J 9 bases; bases outside gene matches: 3. This CDR3 has 14 amino acids. Germline V gives CDR1 SGHNT, CDR2 YYREEE (reference sequence).

This sequence joins TRBV29-1 and TRBJ2-1; 14 bases fit TRBD2. The V and J ends lost 7 bases and 9 bases, in that order; junction bases with no gene match: 8. CDR1 and CDR2 from the germline V gene are SQVTM and ANQGSEA. The CDR3 runs 14 residues. The CDR3 reads CSGGLAGGGGEQFF. DNA of the CDR3: TGCAGCGGTGGACTAGCGGGAGGTGGGGGTGAGCAGTTCTTC.

The chain carries TRBV7-2 and TRBJ2-1; 7 positions match TRBD2. CDR1 is SGHTA and CDR2 is FQGNSA in the germline V gene. V gave up 1 base and J gave up 10 bases; unmatched junction bases: 13. This CDR3 is 16 amino acids long. CDR3 nucleotides: TGTGCCAGCAGCTTAGTTCTAGGCGCCGGGGGGAGGGAGCAGTTCTTC. It codes for CASSLVLGAGGREQFF.

In this sample, this clone turned up a few times. The V and J genes are TRBV6-5 and TRBJ2-2; 7 bases align to TRBD1. After removal of 5 bases from V and 6 bases from J, the junction contained 6 bases not matched to a gene. The germline gives CDR1 MNHEY, CDR2 SVGAGI. The CDR3 runs to 14 residues. CDR3 residues: CASSTGTAAGELFF. For the CDR3, the DNA is TGTGCCAGCAGTACCGGGACAGCGGCCGGGGAGCTGTTTTTT.

This clone was detected a few times. The chain employs TRBV13 and TRBJ1-1; D remains unclear. This CDR3 region has 15 residues. The germline gives CDR1 PRHDT, CDR2 FYEKMQ (reference sequence). V lost 4 bases and J 1 base, leaving 13 bases between the germline ends. DNA for the CDR3: TGTGCCAGCAGCTCCACGGGGAGCCGGAACACTGAAGCTTTCTTT. Translated: CASSSTGSRNTEAFF. The entire variable domain, with the rest obtained from reference TRBV13 and TRBJ1-1, is as follows: AAGVIQSPRHLIKEKRETATLKCYPIPRHDTVYWYQQGPGQDPQFLISFYEKMQSDKGSIPDRFSAQQFSDYHSELNMSSLELGDSALYFCASSSTGSRNTEAFFGQGTRLTVV.

The chain couples TRBV7-9 to TRBJ1-1; no firm D call. V lost 1 base and J 8 bases, leaving 11 bases between the germline ends. Germline lookup yields CDR1 SEHNR and CDR2 FQNEAQ (reference sequence). This CDR3 has 13 residues. In DNA, the CDR3 is TGTGCCAGCAGCTTAGTTGAGGGAGTGGAAGCTTTCTTT. This codes for CASSLVEGVEAFF.

The chain recombines TRBV7-9 with TRBJ1-4, with D perhaps TRBD1 (5 bases). Germline CDR1 SEHNR, CDR2 FQNEAQ (reference sequence). V lost 1 base to trimming and J lost 8 bases, with 14 bases between them. This CDR3 has 15 residues. CDR3 nucleotide sequence: TGTGCCAGCAGCTTAGAAGCGGGGGAGAGGGAAAAACTGTTTTTT. It codes for CASSLEAGEREKLFF.

This clone is a singleton in its sample. V and J are TRBV11-2 and TRBJ2-1, with 9 bases fitting TRBD2. Germline-derived CDR1 and CDR2 are SGHAT and FQNNGV. The CDR3 loop spans 15 amino acids. J gave up 8 bases and V 1 base, and 6 bases lay outside the gene matches. In nucleotides, the CDR3 is TGTGCCAGCAGCTTAGGGGCGGGAGGGCCCCATGAGCAGTTCTTC. Its translation is CASSLGAGGPHEQFF. Based on the CDR3 plus reference TRBV11-2 and TRBJ2-1, the full variable domain is EAGVAQSPRYKIIEKRQSVAFWCNPISGHATLYWYQQILGQGPKLLIQFQNNGVVDDSQLPKDRFSAERLKGVDSTLKIQPAKLEDSAVYLCASSLGAGGPHEQFFGPGTRLTVL.

This clone is termed medium-sized. The J gene is TRBJ2-3, the V gene TRBV29-1; 8 bases agree with TRBD2. The CDR3 length is 13 residues. Per the germline V gene, CDR1 is SQVTM and CDR2 is ANQGSEA. Here the CDR3 reads CSGSGLGTDTQYF. CDR3 bases: TGCAGTGGCTCGGGACTAGGAACAGATACGCAGTATTTT.

This rearrangement joins TRBV2 to TRBJ1-1, with 11 bases lining up with TRBD1. From germline, CDR1 is SNHLY and CDR2 FYNNEI. This CDR3 spans 18 amino acids. The V and J ends lost 4 bases and 4 bases, in that order; junction bases with no gene match: 14. CDR3 sequence reads: CASSAPSRTGGLGTEAFF. CDR3 sequence (DNA): TGTGCCAGCAGTGCACCCTCCAGGACAGGGGGCTTGGGCACTGAAGCTTTCTTT.

The chain recombines TRBV15 with TRBJ2-3, with no clear D. V lost 4 bases to trimming and J lost 0 bases, with 11 bases between them. Germline V gives CDR1 LNHNV, CDR2 YYDKDF (reference sequence). There are 15 residues in the CDR3. The CDR3 spells CATSKVSSSTDTQYF. CDR3 nucleotides: TGTGCCACCAGCAAGGTCAGCTCTAGCACAGATACGCAGTATTTT.

This clone was counted a single time. This chain uses TRBV10-1 with TRBJ2-1; 11 bases align to TRBD2. V trimming: 2 bases; J trimming: 5 bases; junction bases outside the gene matches: 2. CDR3 length: 15 amino acids. CDR1 and CDR2 from the germline V gene are WNHNN and SYGVQD (reference sequence). The CDR3 here is CASSEVTSGNNEQFF. The DNA of the CDR3 is TGCGCCAGCAGTGAGGTGACTAGCGGGAACAATGAGCAGTTCTTC.

This chain links TRBV18 with TRBJ2-1; 7 bases align to TRBD2. V lost 9 bases to trimming and J lost 0 bases; unmatched junction nucleotides: 5. The CDR3 contains 14 residues. Germline assignment: CDR1 KGHSH and CDR2 LQKENI. CDR3 residues: CASSGSDSYNEQFF. Written as DNA, the CDR3 is TGTGCCAGTAGCGGGTCCGACTCCTACAATGAGCAGTTCTTC.

This rearrangement joins TRBV5-1 to TRBJ1-1, with a tentative D call TRBD1 (5 bases). CDR1 and CDR2 from the germline V gene are SGHRS and YFSETQ. CDR3 size: 14 residues. Trimming removed 3 bases from V and 5 bases from J, with 14 bases in between. The CDR3 protein is CASSSQGSETEAFF. In nucleotides, the CDR3 is TGCGCCAGCAGCTCGCAGGGCTCGGAGACTGAAGCTTTCTTT. The full variable domain, its missing parts supplied by reference TRBV5-1 and TRBJ1-1, is KAGVTQTPRYLIKTRGQQVTLSCSPISGHRSVSWYQQTPGQGLQFLFEYFSETQRNKGNFPGRFSGRQFSNSRSEMNVSTLELGDSALYLCASSSQGSETEAFFGQGTRLTVV.

This clone was found a few times. This sequence joins TRBV10-2 and TRBJ2-1; D remains ambiguous. V was trimmed by 4 bases and J by 0 bases, leaving 10 bases between them. Germline lookup yields CDR1 WSHSY and CDR2 SAAADI. CDR3 length equals 15 residues. CDR3 DNA sequence: TGCGCCAGCAGTGCCGGGTTAAGCTCCTACAATGAGCAGTTCTTC. This translates into CASSAGLSSYNEQFF.

The chain has TRBV20-1 and TRBJ2-7; D is undetermined. Germline V gene data show CDR1 as DFQATT and CDR2 as SNEGSKA (reference sequence). This CDR3 spans 10 amino acids. V lost 8 bases to trimming and J lost 0 bases, with 5 bases between them. The CDR3 here is CSLASYEQYF. CDR3 bases: TGCAGTCTTGCCTCCTACGAGCAGTACTTC.

V is TRBV10-3 and J is TRBJ2-5; TRBD1 or TRBD2 may be the D gene (5 bases each). Germline CDR1 is ENHRY and CDR2 is SYGVKD. The ends were cut back, 8 bases at V and 2 bases at J, with 12 bases in the middle. This CDR3 comprises 13 residues. CDR3 in amino acids: CAIGNEGQETQYF. In nucleotides, the CDR3 is TGTGCCATCGGAAATGAGGGGCAAGAGACCCAGTACTTC.

A few counts support this clone. The chain employs TRBV18 and TRBJ2-1; 13 positions agree with TRBD2. Germline values: CDR1 KGHSH, CDR2 LQKENI. This CDR3 comprises 15 residues. With V trimmed by 6 bases and J by 5 bases, 4 bases remained unmatched. The CDR3 DNA is TGTGCCAGCTCCCGAGGACTAGCGGGAGACAATGAGCAGTTCTTC. It encodes CASSRGLAGDNEQFF.

The chain combines TRBV7-3 with TRBJ2-3, with D hard to call. The germline V gene has CDR1 SGHTA and CDR2 FQGTGA. The ends were cut back, 0 bases at V and 4 bases at J, with 5 bases in the middle. The CDR3 extends over 13 amino acids. This CDR3 reads CASSLTGPDTQYF. In DNA, the CDR3 is TGTGCCAGCAGCTTAACCGGGCCAGATACGCAGTATTTT.